This TCR beta chain was recorded in a study of shared clonotypes between healthy human individuals (dated by TCRdb to the early 2020s). At the level of the whole study: Three men and a couple of women, aged 18 to 49 years, made up the cohort. Per donor, three plates each were used for CD4 naive and CD4 memory, two for CD8 naive, and one for CD8 memory. To estimate repertoire size and how much clonotype sharing occurs between individuals, the study deeply sequenced the blood TCR repertoires of 5 or 6 healthy adults. To increase sequencing depth and limit assay-specific biases, different laboratories used diverse techniques to prepare libraries and sequence TCR repertoires. Per donor, leukapheresis produced somewhere between about 0.94 and 10 billion PBMCs. Findings and caveats that apply to the study as a whole: Around 5% of naive CD4, approximately 3.7% of naive CD8, roughly 2.4% of memory CD4, and less than 0.45% of memory CD8 clonotypes were shared across a few donors. The genetic and exposure-history diversity represented was limited by the small number of donors. Sampling was restricted to blood, and TCR repertoires in tissues likely differ from the TCR repertoires found in blood. Incomplete sequencing was indicated by rarefaction of sorted-subset datasets, despite the large sequencing depth. Compared with non-shared clonotypes, the clonotypes found in all four sorted-subset donors had higher generation probabilities. Larger estimated clonotype richness was generally found for naive subsets than for memory subsets. Pairwise subsampling indicated that sequencing depth was expected to affect the degree of clonotype sharing among donors.

For the CD8 naive samples, CD45RO-negative cells were positively selected for CCR7, yielding a CD45RA+CCR7+ population from which TemRA cells were excluded. The donors were healthy, HIV-negative adults with no recently reported acute infections or vaccinations. Only Caucasian adults living in Nashville, Tennessee, USA were represented among the donors. Blood was obtained by leukapheresis, after which PBMCs were separated by Ficoll-Histopaque density gradient centrifugation and cryopreserved in liquid nitrogen vapor phase. Analytical flow cytometry was used to check the purity and quantity of every magnetically sorted T cell population. Each sorted fraction had its genomic DNA isolated and then quantified by UV absorbance on a Nanodrop 2000c. V sheds 7 bases and J sheds 4 bases, leaving 14 bases between their ends. From cysteine to phenylalanine, the CDR3 is 14 amino acids long. Just the 42-base CDR3 DNA is kept, in frame starting at base 1. CDR1 and CDR2 are drawn from the germline V gene: SNHLY, FYNNEI.

Using the deep immunoSEQ assay, multiplex PCR amplified TCR CDR3 regions from genomic DNA. Extracted genomic DNA from each cell subset was spread evenly across all wells of several immunoSEQ 96-well plates, with each plate serving as a replicate. Each replicate PCR for sorted subsets received around 200 ng genomic DNA, equal to roughly 33,000 T cell genomes. Purified libraries were quantified with a Qubit 3.0 fluorometer, sized on a Bioanalyzer 2100, and re-quantified with the KAPA Library Quantification kit. Every immunoSEQ 96-well plate was sequenced on a dedicated single-read 150-cycle Illumina NextSeq 550 flow cell. The original methods were these. Because the immunoSEQ output included only junctional sequences and no quality scores, the filtering could not be the same as the filtering used for full-length reads. Sequences were annotated with PyIR, a Python wrapper for IgBLAST v1.9, and V/J genes and CDR3 were assigned using IMGT germline references. Reads were removed for weak V/J assignments (E-value above 1e-6), missing CDR3, stop codons, out-of-frame junctions, or ambiguous translated residues. V3J clonotypes were defined by identical inferred V gene, J gene, and CDR3 amino acid sequence. Percentage overlap between repertoires was calculated by dividing the number of shared unique clonotypes by the size of the smaller repertoire. Three approaches were used to assess repertoire richness: RTK rarefaction, the Chao1 estimator, and Recon v2.1 estimates of unobserved clonotypes. OLGA was used to compute generation probabilities for all TCRbeta clonotypes that the gDNA method yielded from four donors. This is the immuneACCESS table as TCRdb keeps it, with only in-frame sequences that have V and J called. A part of the clones is gone; compared with another copy, unresolved V genes explain less than half, and the rest is unexplained. V and J calls and clone size are those listed in that table; D and trimming were worked out from the DNA. The sample contains some 2 million clones, less than 95% of them found a single time. Approximately 1% of the sample is held by the ten biggest clonotypes.

About this clone: Its antigen remains unidentified. No base qualities exist here, and no much larger clone lies one base off it.

The specimen sequenced was naive CD8+ T cells sorted from blood. The sample's cell subset or site label is to be understood as: CD45RA+CCR7+. The origin of this receptor is a man younger than 35 in good health. The receptor chain draws on TRBV2 and TRBJ2-1, with the D assignment possibly TRBD1 or TRBD2, given 7 matching bases for each. The CDR3 in this case is CASTPGGVYNEQFF. The DNA reads TGTGCCAGCACCCCAGGGGGGGTTTACAATGAGCAGTTCTTC.